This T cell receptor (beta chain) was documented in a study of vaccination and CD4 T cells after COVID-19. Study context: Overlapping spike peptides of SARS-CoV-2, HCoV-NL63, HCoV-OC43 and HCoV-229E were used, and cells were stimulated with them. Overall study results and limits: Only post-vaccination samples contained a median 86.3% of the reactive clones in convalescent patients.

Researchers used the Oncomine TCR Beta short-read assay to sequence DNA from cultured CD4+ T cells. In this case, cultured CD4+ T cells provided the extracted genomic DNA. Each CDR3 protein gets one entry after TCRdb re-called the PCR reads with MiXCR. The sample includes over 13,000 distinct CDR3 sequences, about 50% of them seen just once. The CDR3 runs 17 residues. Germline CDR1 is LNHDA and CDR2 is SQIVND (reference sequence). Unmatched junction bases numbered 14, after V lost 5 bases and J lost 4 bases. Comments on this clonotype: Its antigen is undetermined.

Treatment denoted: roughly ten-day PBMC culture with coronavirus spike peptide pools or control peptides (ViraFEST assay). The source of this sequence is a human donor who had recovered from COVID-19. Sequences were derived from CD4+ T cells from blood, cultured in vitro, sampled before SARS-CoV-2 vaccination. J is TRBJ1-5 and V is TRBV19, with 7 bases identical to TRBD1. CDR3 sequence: CASSSPFRDSKNQPQHF. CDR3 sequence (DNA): TGTGCCAGTAGTTCGCCCTTCCGGGACAGCAAAAATCAGCCCCAGCATTTT.